These 30 T cell receptor beta chains were sequenced from one sample in a study of vaccination effects on CD4 cells after COVID-19. Peptide-pool stimulation followed by sequencing identified expanded antigen-specific CD4+ clonotypes in the ViraFEST assay. Following a roughly 10-day culture, CD4+ T cells were purified. Measured with immunoSEQ multiplex PCR; TCRdb has only the in-frame clones, and not every one. The table has tens of thousands of clones, more than 80% seen once. These receptors' antigens are unknown. The specimen was CD4+ T cells from PBMCs cultured with HCoV-229E spike peptides, collected before COVID-19 vaccination. The receptors here all came from a human donor who received a COVID-19 vaccine.

The chain combines TRBV2 with TRBJ2-5, with 13 bases identical to TRBD2. From germline, CDR1 is SNHLY and CDR2 FYNNEI. Germline trimming cut 5 bases from V and 5 bases from J; bases unmatched to any gene: 8. This CDR3 spans 16 amino acids. The CDR3 region has the DNA TGTGCCAGCAGTTCGACTAGCGGGGGGTATCGGGAGACCCAGTACTTC. Protein sequence: CASSSTSGGYRETQYF.

This chain uses TRBV24-1 with TRBJ2-3; D is perhaps TRBD1 (5 bases). The germline V gene has CDR1 KGHDR and CDR2 SFDVKD. Trimming cost V 3 bases and J 4 bases, with 13 bases left between them. This CDR3 is 15 amino acids long. Here the CDR3 DNA reads TGTGCCACCAGTGATCCGGCAGGGCCGGCAGATACGCAGTATTTT. Residues: CATSDPAGPADTQYF.

The V call is TRBV6-5, the J call TRBJ1-1; D not certain. This CDR3 has 13 residues. Looked up from germline, CDR1 is MNHEY and CDR2 is SVGAGI. V was clipped by 6 bases and J by 1 base, with 9 bases between them. This chain's CDR3 is CASSRLGNTEAFF. DNA of the CDR3: TGTGCCAGCAGCCGCCTGGGGAACACTGAAGCTTTCTTT.

The gene calls are TRBV5-6 and TRBJ2-3; tentatively, D is TRBD1 or TRBD2 (5 bases each). The CDR3 sequence is 14 residues long. Germline values: CDR1 SGHDT, CDR2 YYEEEE. V was pared by 2 bases and J by 4 bases, with 11 bases between. The CDR3 loop reads CASSFGAGADTQYF. In DNA form, the CDR3 reads TGTGCCAGCAGCTTTGGGGCCGGGGCAGATACGCAGTATTTT.

The rearrangement joins TRBV2 to TRBJ2-7; a possible D gene is TRBD1 (5 bases). The CDR3 runs 14 residues. The V gene's germline CDR1 is SNHLY and CDR2 FYNNEI. V gave up 7 bases and J gave up 2 bases, with 15 bases separating them. The CDR3 loop reads CASTRTPYPYEQYV. The CDR3, as DNA: TGTGCCAGCACGAGGACACCTTATCCCTACGAGCAGTACGTC.

This sequence joins TRBV29-1 and TRBJ2-3; a possible D gene is TRBD1 (5 bases). This CDR3 is 14 amino acids long. Trimming stripped 5 bases from V and 2 bases from J, with 14 bases between. Germline values: CDR1 SQVTM, CDR2 ANQGSEA. The CDR3 region has the DNA TGCAGCGTTTCCAGGGCCTTACACACAGATACGCAGTATTTT. Translation gives CSVSRALHTDTQYF.

The genes are TRBV9 and TRBJ1-2, with D possibly matching TRBD1 (5 bases). Germline loops: CDR1 SGDLS, CDR2 YYNGEE. The CDR3 extends over 13 amino acids. Trimming cost V 2 bases and J 2 bases, with 7 bases left between them. CDR3 in DNA: TGTGCCAGCAGCGTTCAGGGAAACTATGGCTACACCTTC. It is translated as CASSVQGNYGYTF.

V gene TRBV28 combines with J gene TRBJ2-2; 11 bases line up with TRBD2. Germline-derived CDR1 and CDR2 are MDHEN and SYDVKM. The CDR3 loop spans 16 amino acids. After removal of 6 bases from V and 8 bases from J, the junction contained 11 bases not matched to a gene. This chain's CDR3 is CASRVSGTSGKGELFF. In DNA, the CDR3 is TGTGCCAGCAGGGTCTCCGGGACTAGCGGCAAGGGGGAGCTGTTTTTT.

The rearrangement joins TRBV11-2 to TRBJ2-1; TRBD1 aligns across 9 bases. Germline-derived CDR1 and CDR2 are SGHAT and FQNNGV. V lost 7 bases and J lost 4; bases outside the gene matches: 8. The CDR3 runs to 15 residues. CDR3 sequence reads: CASTAGTGFYNEQFF. The CDR3 coding sequence is TGTGCCAGCACAGCCGGGACAGGGTTTTACAATGAGCAGTTCTTC.

J is TRBJ2-3 and V is TRBV11-1; no firm D call. CDR3 length: 14 amino acids. The V gene lost 1 base and the J gene lost 4 bases, with 9 bases spanning the gap. Per the germline V gene, CDR1 is SGHAT and CDR2 is FQDESV (reference sequence). The CDR3 coding sequence is TGTGCCAGCAGCTTAGGAAGGGCCCCAGATACGCAGTATTTT. Its translation: CASSLGRAPDTQYF.

This chain links TRBV11-2 with TRBJ2-3, with 7 bases matching TRBD2. CDR3 length equals 15 residues. Trimming removed 5 bases from V and 5 bases from J; junction bases left unmatched: 10. The V gene's germline CDR1 is SGHAT and CDR2 FQNNGV. The DNA for the CDR3 is TGTGCCAGCAGCCCGAGCGGGGTGTTCGGAGATACGCAGTATTTT. Its translation: CASSPSGVFGDTQYF.

The genes are TRBV28 and TRBJ2-2; 9 bases are a match to TRBD1. Per germline, CDR1 MDHEN and CDR2 SYDVKM. With 5 bases clipped from V and 4 bases from J, the junction kept 11 bases outside the gene matches. The CDR3 runs 17 residues. CDR3 protein: CASSGTGNRLSTGELFF. The CDR3 DNA is TGTGCCAGCAGTGGGACAGGGAATCGTCTTAGCACCGGGGAGCTGTTTTTT.

V usage is TRBV18 and J usage is TRBJ1-1; no firm D call. The length of the CDR3 is 14 residues. The germline V gene has CDR1 KGHSH and CDR2 LQKENI. Trimming stripped 2 bases from V and 6 bases from J, with 13 bases between. This CDR3 is CASSPSWSGSEAFF. The CDR3 region has the DNA TGTGCCAGCTCACCATCTTGGTCAGGATCTGAAGCTTTCTTT.

The genes are TRBV13 and TRBJ2-3; tentatively, D is TRBD2 (5 bases). CDR3 size: 15 residues. Germline CDR1 and CDR2: PRHDT and FYEKMQ (reference sequence). V was pared by 6 bases and J by 6 bases, with 19 bases between. The CDR3 DNA sequence: TGTGCCAGCAGTTCGGGGTTTTCGAGTCCCGATACGCAGTATTTT. Amino acids: CASSSGFSSPDTQYF.

This chain joins TRBV7-3 and TRBJ2-5; possible D gene TRBD2, 7 bases. The CDR3 has 15 amino acids. The V gene lost 6 bases and the J gene lost 7 bases, with 21 bases spanning the gap. Germline V CDR1 and CDR2: SGHTA, FQGTGA. DNA of the CDR3: TGTGCCAGCAGTGTAAATGGGGGGGGCCGCGGGACCCAGTACTTC. It codes for CASSVNGGGRGTQYF.

The rearrangement links TRBV10-3 to TRBJ2-1; D tentatively reads TRBD1 or TRBD2 (6 bases each). The CDR3 has 15 amino acids. Between the trimmed V and J ends, which lost 6 bases and 6 bases, there was a span of 18 bases. The V gene's germline CDR1 is ENHRY and CDR2 SYGVKD. CDR3 region: CAISSQGTGLNEQFF. For the CDR3, the DNA is TGTGCCATCAGCTCCCAGGGGACTGGCCTCAATGAGCAGTTCTTC.

This clone appeared once. This chain connects TRBV19 to TRBJ2-7; D may match TRBD1 or TRBD2 (5 bases each). The CDR3 is made up of 14 amino acids. V was clipped by 2 bases and J by 2 bases, with 10 bases between them. Per germline, CDR1 LNHDA and CDR2 SQIVND (reference sequence). The CDR3 DNA follows: TGTGCCAGTAGTATACGAGGGGATCCCTACGAGCAGTACGTC. This sequence encodes CASSIRGDPYEQYV.

The V gene is TRBV6-6, the J gene TRBJ2-1; perhaps TRBD1 as D (6 bases). In germline, CDR1 is MNHNY, CDR2 SVGAGI (reference sequence). The CDR3 runs to 15 residues. Trimming shortened V by 11 bases and J by 6 bases, and 23 bases separated the two germline ends. CDR3 in amino acids: CAGGIGGGRSNEQFF. The CDR3 nucleotides read TGTGCCGGGGGAATTGGTGGGGGCCGTTCCAATGAGCAGTTCTTC.

This chain uses TRBV2 with TRBJ2-4, with no clear D. V was pared by 10 bases and J by 8 bases, with 18 bases between. Germline CDR1 reads SNHLY; CDR2 reads FYNNEI. The CDR3 consists of 13 residues. The DNA of the CDR3 is TGTGCCACCACTCAGGATTCCACGGACATTCAGTACTTC. Translated: CATTQDSTDIQYF.

J is TRBJ2-3 and V is TRBV5-1; no reliable D call. V was trimmed by 2 bases and J by 4 bases, leaving 17 bases between them. CDR3 length: 16 amino acids. Germline CDR1 SGHRS, CDR2 YFSETQ. The CDR3 loop is CASSLIPGPMADTQYF. The DNA for the CDR3 is TGCGCCAGCAGCTTAATTCCGGGCCCCATGGCAGATACGCAGTATTTT.

This clone was seen more than once but under ten times. The rearrangement uses TRBV2 and TRBJ1-2; the D is unclear. V was shortened by 6 bases and J by 4 bases, with 12 bases between the two germline ends. Per the germline V gene, CDR1 is SNHLY and CDR2 is FYNNEI. The CDR3 consists of 13 residues. The CDR3 coding sequence is TGTGCCAGCAGGCCCATAATAAGCTATGGCTACACCTTC. This sequence encodes CASRPIISYGYTF.

The chain recombines TRBV5-1 with TRBJ2-2; tentative D call: TRBD1 (6 bases). Trimming pared 5 bases from V and 0 bases from J, leaving 11 bases between. The CDR3 runs 15 residues. Germline loops: CDR1 SGHRS, CDR2 YFSETQ. The CDR3 is CASRTTGTNTGELFF. CDR3 nucleotide sequence: TGCGCCAGCAGGACGACAGGAACGAACACCGGGGAGCTGTTTTTT.

The V gene is TRBV20-1, the J gene TRBJ2-5; 9 bases are shared with TRBD1. CDR3 length equals 13 residues. J gave up 2 bases and V 6 bases, and 4 bases lay outside the gene matches. Germline V lookup: CDR1 DFQATT, CDR2 SNEGSKA (reference sequence). CDR3 in DNA: TGCAGTGCCAGTGGACAGGGGCAAGAGACCCAGTACTTC. It is translated as CSASGQGQETQYF.

CDR3 in amino acids: CASSRNILTTGEVEAFF. In DNA, the CDR3 is TGTGCCAGCAGCCGTAATATTCTAACGACAGGGGAGGTTGAAGCTTTCTTT. The rearrangement joins TRBV3-1 (or the pseudogene TRBV3-2) to TRBJ1-1; 8 bases are shared with TRBD1. Germline CDR1 reads LGHDT; CDR2 reads YNNKEL (reference sequence). The junction had 17 bases not matched to a gene; V was cut back by 4 bases and J by 7 bases. This CDR3 spans 17 amino acids.

CDR3 residues: CASSQASGGAIEQFF. CDR3 coding DNA: TGCGCCAGCAGCCAGGCTAGCGGGGGGGCCATCGAGCAGTTCTTC. The J gene is TRBJ2-1, the V gene TRBV4-1; 12 bases agree with TRBD2. The length of the CDR3 is 15 residues. After removal of 3 bases from V and 10 bases from J, the junction contained 7 bases not matched to a gene. In germline, CDR1 is MGHRA, CDR2 YSYEKL.

The genes are TRBV3-1 (or the pseudogene TRBV3-2) and TRBJ1-6; 7 nucleotides agree with TRBD1. With V trimmed by 4 bases and J by 7 bases, 4 bases remained unmatched. The CDR3 extends over 14 amino acids. The V gene's germline CDR1 is LGHDT and CDR2 YNNKEL (reference sequence). This chain's CDR3 is CASSRRQGNSPLHF. CDR3 DNA: TGTGCCAGCAGCCGGCGACAGGGAAATTCACCCCTCCACTTT.

The CDR3 coding sequence is TGTGCCAGTAACCGCTCGGCAGACACTTCCTACGAGCAGTACGTC. As protein: CASNRSADTSYEQYV. This chain uses TRBV19 with TRBJ2-7, with D unclear. V lost 7 bases and J lost 1, with 17 bases in between. Germline CDR1 is LNHDA and CDR2 is SQIVND (reference sequence). The CDR3 extends over 15 amino acids.

The V call is TRBV18, the J call TRBJ2-2; 7 positions agree with TRBD1. Germline CDR1 is KGHSH and CDR2 is LQKENI. This CDR3 comprises 13 residues. J gave up 6 bases and V 3 bases, and 1 base lay outside the gene matches. The CDR3 reads CASSPQGAGELFF. In nucleotides, the CDR3 is TGTGCCAGCTCACCCCAGGGGGCCGGGGAGCTGTTTTTT.

The V call is TRBV5-8, the J call TRBJ2-7, with D uncertain. CDR3 size: 13 residues. Germline-derived CDR1 and CDR2 are SGHTS and YDEGEE. V was cut by 3 bases and J by 0 bases, with 7 bases left in between. In nucleotides, the CDR3 is TGTGCCAGCAGCTGGCGGAGCTCCTACGAGCAGTACGTC. Residues: CASSWRSSYEQYV.

The table lists this clone with a count of one. V gene TRBV9 combines with J gene TRBJ1-2; 7 bases line up with TRBD1. This CDR3 contains 15 residues. V was clipped by 0 bases and J by 4 bases; unmatched bases: 6. Germline lookup yields CDR1 SGDLS and CDR2 YYNGEE. CDR3 nucleotide sequence: TGTGCCAGCAGCGTAGTCTCGGGACAGCTCTATGGCTACACCTTC. It codes for CASSVVSGQLYGYTF. Complete variable domain (other parts from reference TRBV9 and TRBJ1-2): DSGVTQTPKHLITATGQRVTLRCSPRSGDLSVYWYQQSLDQGLQFLIQYYNGEERAKGNILERFSAQQFPDLHSELNLSSLELGDSALYFCASSVVSGQLYGYTFGSGTRLTVV.